A single sample is the source of the 7 T cell receptor beta chains below, sequenced in a study of blood T cell repertoires in COVID-19 (dated by TCRdb to 2019 to 2021). Library generation was performed with the immunoSEQ multiplex PCR assay. The source is immuneACCESS, and TCRdb retained only in-frame sequences with V and J called. Part of the clones is not carried over; for the studies checked, unresolved V genes explain less than half of this, and the remainder is unexplained. The sample contains some 160,000 clones, 80% of them found a single time. 5% of the sample is taken by the ten largest. The sample was peripheral blood. These TCRs come from a woman in her 50s with acute or convalescent COVID-19.

This clone has a handful of counts. The chain joins TRBV6-5 to TRBJ2-7; D might be TRBD1 (6 bases). V gave up 0 bases and J gave up 3 bases, with 12 bases separating them. The germline V gene has CDR1 MNHEY and CDR2 SVGAGI. The CDR3 contains 15 residues. This CDR3 reads CASSYSEDSFYEQYF. The CDR3 coding sequence is TGTGCCAGCAGTTACTCAGAGGACAGTTTCTACGAGCAGTACTTC.

The rearrangement joins TRBV5-8 to TRBJ1-5; D unclear. Per germline, CDR1 SGHTS and CDR2 YDEGEE. The CDR3 is made up of 15 amino acids. V was cut by 6 bases and J by 2 bases, with 15 bases left in between. The CDR3 here is CASNRWREGNQPQHF. Written as DNA, the CDR3 is TGTGCCAGCAACCGGTGGAGGGAGGGCAATCAGCCCCAGCATTTT.

The V gene is TRBV11-2, the J gene TRBJ1-1; a weak D match, TRBD1 (6 bases). V was shortened by 1 base and J by 0 bases, with 6 bases between the two germline ends. The CDR3 totals 14 residues. Germline V gene lookup returns CDR1 SGHAT and CDR2 FQNNGV. CDR3 sequence reads: CASSLGQVNTEAFF. CDR3 nucleotides: TGTGCCAGCAGCTTAGGACAGGTGAACACTGAAGCTTTCTTT.

The rearrangement joins TRBV3-1 (or the pseudogene TRBV3-2) to TRBJ1-2, with 7 nucleotides matching TRBD1. The CDR3 is made up of 15 amino acids. Germline assignment: CDR1 LGHDT and CDR2 YNNKEL (reference sequence). The trim removed 1 base at V and 4 bases at J, leaving 6 bases unmatched. DNA of the CDR3: TGTGCCAGCAGCCAAGGGTGGGACAGTGGCTATGGCTACACCTTC. This codes for CASSQGWDSGYGYTF.

The V gene is TRBV6-4, the J gene TRBJ1-2; D is possibly TRBD1 (5 bases). The CDR3 sequence is 14 residues long. Germline V lookup: CDR1 MRHNA, CDR2 SNTAGT. Trimming removed 0 bases at V and 4 bases at J, with 9 bases between. The CDR3 spells CASSDSQGPYGYTF. CDR3 DNA: TGTGCCAGCAGTGACTCCCAGGGTCCCTATGGCTACACCTTC.

The chain is built from TRBV19 and TRBJ1-4; D unresolved. CDR3 length: 14 residues. V was trimmed by 5 bases and J by 12 bases, leaving 19 bases between them. Germline CDR1 and CDR2: LNHDA and SQIVND (reference sequence). The CDR3 DNA reads as TGTGCCAGTAGTCTCCCGCGGAGGGCTGAGGAACTGTTTTTT. It specifies CASSLPRRAEELFF.

The rearrangement uses TRBV19 and TRBJ2-3; the match to TRBD1 covers 8 bases. V lost 3 bases and J lost 5; bases outside the gene matches: 4. The CDR3 is 14 amino acids. From germline, CDR1 is LNHDA and CDR2 SQIVND (reference sequence). The CDR3 DNA reads as TGTGCCAGTAGTATCCAGGGGGCCGTAGATACGCAGTATTTT. It translates to CASSIQGAVDTQYF.